Each of the 13 T cell receptor beta chains below was sequenced from the same sample in a study of radiation and T cells in renal cell carcinoma. The protocol was immunoSEQ multiplex PCR, while the TCRdb copy is restricted to in-frame clones and leaves out a portion. The sample lists about 170,000 clones, roughly 90% occurring once. Time point noted: blood 4 weeks post-SBRT, at nephrectomy. Treatment of the sample: 15 Gy SBRT to primary tumor, nephrectomy 4 weeks later. Sequenced here: blood, sampled from a patient whose treatment included radiotherapy and nephrectomy. The receptors here all came from a woman aged 50 to 60 with renal cell carcinoma.

This rearrangement joins TRBV5-1 to TRBJ2-5; unclear D gene. There are 14 residues in the CDR3. The germline gives CDR1 SGHRS, CDR2 YFSETQ. V lost 2 bases and J lost 2, with 10 bases in between. CDR3 coding DNA: TGCGCCAGCAGCTTTGAGGACGTACAAGAGACCCAGTACTTC. This sequence encodes CASSFEDVQETQYF.

J is TRBJ2-5 and V is TRBV4-2; possible D gene TRBD1, 5 bases. The CDR3 covers 14 residues. Germline CDR1 and CDR2: LGHNA and YNFKEQ. With 0 bases removed from V and 5 bases from J, the gap between germline ends came to 10 bases. Written as DNA, the CDR3 is TGTGCCAGCAGCCAAGAAGGGGAACGGGAGACCCAGTACTTC. Amino acids: CASSQEGERETQYF.

This sequence joins TRBV11-3 and TRBJ1-5; 11 bases align to TRBD1. CDR3 size: 15 residues. With V trimmed by 3 bases and J by 4 bases, 2 bases remained unmatched. The germline gives CDR1 SGHNT, CDR2 YENEEA. The CDR3 loop reads CASSLRDRGNQPQHF. The CDR3 DNA reads TGTGCCAGCAGCTTGCGGGACAGGGGGAATCAGCCCCAGCATTTT.

The chain's CDR3 is CASSQERLNYGYTF. CDR3 sequence (DNA): TGCGCCAGCAGTCAAGAACGGCTTAACTATGGCTACACCTTC. The J gene is TRBJ1-2, the V gene TRBV23-1; D is unresolved. TRBV23-1 is classed as an ORF, of uncertain function. The CDR3 totals 14 residues. Trimming pared 2 bases from V and 1 base from J, leaving 8 bases between.

The chain couples TRBV5-1 to TRBJ2-7; 8 bases map to TRBD1. Germline CDR1 and CDR2: SGHRS and YFSETQ. CDR3 length equals 14 residues. V gave up 3 bases and J gave up 3 bases; unmatched junction bases: 5. CDR3 region: CASSSGTGVYEQYF. The DNA of the CDR3 is TGCGCCAGCAGCTCAGGGACAGGTGTCTACGAGCAGTACTTC.

The J gene is TRBJ1-1, the V gene TRBV6-5, with D unclear. CDR1 is MNHEY and CDR2 is SVGAGI in the germline V gene. Trimming took off 0 bases at V and 2 bases at J, with 7 bases between the two ends. This CDR3 region has 14 residues. The CDR3 DNA reads as TGTGCCAGCAGTTACTCGATAGATAACACTGAAGCTTTCTTT. Its translation is CASSYSIDNTEAFF.

V and J are TRBV6-6 and TRBJ1-5; D uncertain. This CDR3 spans 11 amino acids. Trimming stripped 7 bases from V and 7 bases from J, with 8 bases between. CDR1 is MNHNY and CDR2 is SVGAGI in the germline V gene (reference sequence). CDR3 sequence: CASTIQQPQHF. Written as DNA, the CDR3 is TGTGCCAGCACGATTCAGCAGCCCCAGCATTTT.

CDR3 sequence reads: CSVPGTGTDEQYF. CDR3 DNA: TGCAGCGTTCCCGGGACAGGGACGGACGAGCAGTACTTC. This chain connects TRBV29-1 to TRBJ2-7; 9 nucleotides agree with TRBD1. CDR3 length: 13 amino acids. V was pared by 5 bases and J by 5 bases, with 7 bases of the junction left unmatched. Germline V gene sequence: CDR1 SQVTM, CDR2 ANQGSEA.

The rearrangement links TRBV7-2 to TRBJ2-1, with 13 bases lining up with TRBD2. The CDR3 runs to 16 residues. Germline V gene sequence: CDR1 SGHTA, CDR2 FQGNSA. The J segment lost 7 bases and the V segment lost 3 bases, leaving 6 bases of the junction unmatched. The CDR3 DNA is TGTGCCAGCAGCTTCCCACTAGCGGGGGGGCTGAATGAGCAGTTCTTC. As protein: CASSFPLAGGLNEQFF.

The J gene is TRBJ1-1, the V gene TRBV11-2; tentatively, D is TRBD1 (5 bases). The CDR3 has 13 amino acids. Germline CDR1 is SGHAT and CDR2 is FQNNGV. Trimming shortened V by 5 bases and J by 1 base, and 8 bases separated the two germline ends. The CDR3 sequence: CASSLRGNTEAFF. The CDR3 DNA is TGTGCCAGCAGCCTGAGGGGGAACACTGAAGCTTTCTTT.

The chain joins TRBV18 to TRBJ1-1; D is undetermined. Trimming pared 0 bases from V and 5 bases from J, leaving 13 bases between. CDR3 length: 15 amino acids. CDR1 and CDR2 (germline): KGHSH, LQKENI. This CDR3 is CASSPPQVGWTEAFF. As DNA, the CDR3 is TGTGCCAGCTCACCACCCCAGGTAGGCTGGACTGAAGCTTTCTTT.

The V gene is TRBV11-3, the J gene TRBJ2-3; TRBD2 matches at 10 bases. Germline V lookup: CDR1 SGHNT, CDR2 YENEEA. This CDR3 region has 15 residues. Trimming removed 5 bases from V and 4 bases from J; junction bases left unmatched: 6. CDR3 in amino acids: CASSPSGGAADTQYF. The CDR3 DNA is TGTGCCAGCAGCCCAAGCGGGGGGGCCGCAGATACGCAGTATTTT. The full variable domain, in which reference TRBV11-3 and TRBJ2-3 provide the parts outside the CDR3, is EAGVVQSPRYKIIEKKQPVAFWCNPISGHNTLYWYLQNLGQGPELLIRYENEEAVDDSQLPKDRFSAERLKGVDSTLKIQPAELGDSAVYLCASSPSGGAADTQYFGPGTRLTVL.

The chain has TRBV19 and TRBJ2-1; 8 bases fit TRBD2. The V segment lost 4 bases and the J segment 1 base; nucleotides outside the gene matches: 6. The CDR3 consists of 16 residues. Germline CDR1 reads LNHDA; CDR2 reads SQIVND (reference sequence). The CDR3 bases are TGTGCCAGTAGTAAAAGCGGGGGCCTATCCTACAATGAGCAGTTCTTC. Protein: CASSKSGGLSYNEQFF.